The next 24 T cell receptor beta chains were all read from a single sample in a study of CD8 T cells in ankylosing spondylitis. Their cognate antigens are unknown. Notes on the study in general: About 8 highly homologous variants made up a TCR beta motif that seemed to typify ankylosing spondylitis blood.

MiXCR, run by TCRdb on the 5' RACE reads, gives a single entry per CDR3 protein. Among a few hundred thousand distinct CDR3 sequences listed, approximately 11% were seen once. Sequencing used blood, either unsorted or a sorted T cell fraction (not recorded which). The receptors originated from a male donor with ankylosing spondylitis.

This clonotype was seen a few times. The chain links TRBV3-1 to TRBJ2-2; D assignment may be TRBD1 or TRBD2 (6 bases each). The CDR3 has 15 residues. Germline V gene sequence: CDR1 LGHDT, CDR2 YNNKEL (reference sequence). V was cut by 4 bases and J by 4 bases, with 13 bases left in between. CDR3: CASSRQVGGTGELFF. The CDR3 coding sequence is TGTGCCAGCAGCCGACAGGTGGGAGGCACCGGGGAGCTGTTTTTT.

Here the CDR3 DNA reads TGCGCCAGCAGCTCGACTAGCGGGATAGTTGAGCAGTTCTTC. It yields the protein CASSSTSGIVEQFF. This chain connects TRBV5-1 to TRBJ2-1; 11 bases align to TRBD2. After removal of 3 bases from V and 9 bases from J, the junction contained 5 bases not matched to a gene. There are 14 residues in the CDR3. The V gene's germline CDR1 is SGHRS and CDR2 YFSETQ.

The V and J genes are TRBV2 and TRBJ1-4; D is unresolved. The CDR3 contains 14 residues. The germline gives CDR1 SNHLY, CDR2 FYNNEI. The V end was cut by 4 bases, the J end by 8 bases, with 14 bases between. The CDR3 loop is CASSVLGGDEKLFF. The CDR3 DNA reads TGTGCCAGCAGTGTTTTGGGAGGCGACGAAAAACTGTTTTTT.

Regarding this clonotype: Mismatch with germline at one junction end may stem from a read error. The J gene is TRBJ2-1, the V gene TRBV11-2, with D perhaps TRBD2 (5 bases). This CDR3 has 11 residues. Germline CDR1 SGHAT, CDR2 FQNNGV. CDR3 coding DNA: TGTGCCAGCAGCTTAGTGGGAGTAGCGATCTTC. Encoded protein: CASSLVGVAIF. The whole variable domain, filled in from reference TRBV11-2 and TRBJ2-1, reads EAGVAQSPRYKIIEKRQSVAFWCNPISGHATLYWYQQILGQGPKLLIQFQNNGVVDDSQLPKDRFSAERLKGVDSTLKIQPAKLEDSAVYLCASSLVGVAIFGPGTRLTVL.

This clonotype was observed a handful of times. This chain connects TRBV6-1 to TRBJ2-1, with 9 bases lining up with TRBD2. From germline, CDR1 is MNHNS and CDR2 SASEGT. The V segment lost 6 bases and the J segment 9 bases; nucleotides outside the gene matches: 12. The CDR3 is 15 amino acids. CDR3 loop: CASSGTSPGSGEQFF. DNA for the CDR3: TGTGCCAGCAGCGGGACTAGCCCGGGGAGTGGTGAGCAGTTCTTC.

This chain links TRBV29-1 with TRBJ1-1; the D is unclear. The germline V and J ends were trimmed by 2 bases and 0 bases, with 7 bases remaining between them. Looked up from germline, CDR1 is SQVTM and CDR2 is ANQGSEA. The CDR3 runs to 13 residues. The CDR3, as DNA: TGCAGCGTTGAATATGTGCTGAACACTGAAGCTTTCTTT. Translating it yields CSVEYVLNTEAFF.

This clonotype was seen at least ten times. The gene calls are TRBV27 and TRBJ2-1, with 7 positions matching TRBD2. Germline V CDR1 and CDR2: MNHEY, SMNVEV (reference sequence). The CDR3 has 17 amino acids. After removal of 7 bases from V and 2 bases from J, the junction contained 14 bases not matched to a gene. CDR3: CASNPEGAGVPYNEQFF. The CDR3 bases are TGTGCCAGCAATCCCGAGGGCGCGGGAGTCCCCTACAATGAGCAGTTCTTC.

This clonotype was found a few times. The chain joins TRBV20-1 to TRBJ2-2; D remains ambiguous. The V and J ends lost 0 bases and 5 bases respectively, with 10 bases between them. Per germline, CDR1 DFQATT and CDR2 SNEGSKA (reference sequence). CDR3 length: 14 residues. The DNA for the CDR3 is TGCAGTGCTAGAGATGAGGTATCTACCGGGGAGCTGTTTTTT. It is translated as CSARDEVSTGELFF.

This clonotype was seen only a few times. This chain joins TRBV7-9 and TRBJ2-5; TRBD2 might be the D (5 bases). Germline V gene data show CDR1 as SEHNR and CDR2 as FQNEAQ (reference sequence). The V and J ends lost 0 bases and 11 bases respectively, with 10 bases between them. CDR3 size: 12 residues. The CDR3 region is CASSLAMGEQYF. CDR3 coding DNA: TGTGCCAGCAGCTTAGCTATGGGAGAACAGTACTTC.

The chain uses TRBV20-1 and TRBJ2-2, with D unclear. This CDR3 is 16 amino acids long. V lost 3 bases, J lost 5 bases, and 19 bases lay in between. Germline V gene data show CDR1 as DFQATT and CDR2 as SNEGSKA (reference sequence). The CDR3 spells CSARESHRRRTGELFF. For the CDR3, the DNA is TGCAGTGCTAGGGAATCCCATCGACGTCGGACCGGGGAGCTGTTTTTT.

The genes are TRBV7-8 and TRBJ2-1, with 8 bases identical to TRBD2. CDR3 length: 16 residues. J gave up 2 bases and V 2 bases, and 5 bases lay outside the gene matches. Germline CDR1 reads SGHVS; CDR2 reads FQNEAQ. The CDR3 DNA sequence: TGTGCCAGCAGCTTACCCCTAGCGGGTACCTACAATGAGCAGTTCTTC. It is translated as CASSLPLAGTYNEQFF.

This clonotype was observed at least ten times. CDR3 loop: CASSPVWGDEQYF. The DNA for the CDR3 is TGTGCCAGCAGCCCAGTTTGGGGGGACGAGCAGTACTTC. V is TRBV7-2 and J is TRBJ2-7; TRBD2 is a possible D gene (6 bases). Between the trimmed V and J ends, which lost 5 bases and 5 bases, there was a span of 13 bases. Germline V CDR1 and CDR2: SGHTA, FQGNSA. The CDR3 is made up of 13 amino acids.

This clonotype has a handful of counts. The V and J genes are TRBV20-1 and TRBJ2-1, with 12 bases lining up with TRBD2. The J segment lost 7 bases and the V segment lost 5 bases, leaving 9 bases of the junction unmatched. The CDR3 loop spans 15 amino acids. Germline CDR1 is DFQATT and CDR2 is SNEGSKA (reference sequence). The CDR3 loop is CSAGHLAGGSNEQFF. The DNA of the CDR3 is TGCAGTGCTGGCCACCTAGCGGGAGGGTCTAATGAGCAGTTCTTC.

This clonotype was detected a few times. The chain carries TRBV12-3 or TRBV12-4 and TRBJ2-1; D gene unclear. This CDR3 contains 15 residues. V gave up 6 bases and J gave up 0 bases, with 12 bases separating them. CDR3 sequence reads: CASRKTFSSYNEQFF. CDR3 coding DNA: TGTGCCAGCAGAAAGACGTTTAGCTCCTACAATGAGCAGTTCTTC.

This sequence joins TRBV7-2 and TRBJ1-1; a possible D gene is TRBD1 (5 bases). Germline V gives CDR1 SGHTA, CDR2 FQGNSA. The CDR3 extends over 15 amino acids. V was cut by 7 bases and J by 5 bases, with 20 bases left in between. The CDR3 DNA follows: TGTGCCAGCAAAAAAGGGGCGGGGGAATGGACTGAAGCTTTCTTT. This encodes CASKKGAGEWTEAFF. Supplemented by reference TRBV7-2 and TRBJ1-1, the full variable domain reads GAGVSQSPSNKVTEKGKDVELRCDPISGHTALYWYRQSLGQGLEFLIYFQGNSAPDKSGLPSDRFSAERTGGSVSTLTIQRTQQEDSAVYLCASKKGAGEWTEAFFGQGTRLTVV.

The chain employs TRBV5-6 and TRBJ1-4; D ambiguous. Germline CDR1 is SGHDT and CDR2 is YYEEEE. The CDR3 length is 13 residues. The germline V and J ends were trimmed by 4 bases and 8 bases, with 12 bases remaining between them. DNA of the CDR3: TGTGCCAGCAGCCTACGGTGGGTGGAAAAACTGTTTTTT. It encodes CASSLRWVEKLFF.

Only a few counts were recorded for this clonotype. The chain recombines TRBV6-1 with TRBJ1-4; 11 bases are shared with TRBD1. Germline loops: CDR1 MNHNS, CDR2 SASEGT. V trimming: 6 bases; J trimming: 8 bases; junction bases outside the gene matches: 5. There are 14 residues in the CDR3. The CDR3 DNA follows: TGTGCCAGCAGCGCCGGGACAGGGGGGGAAAAACTGTTTTTT. Protein product: CASSAGTGGEKLFF.

The table lists this clonotype with many counts. The rearrangement joins TRBV20-1 to TRBJ2-5, with a tentative D call TRBD2 (5 bases). V dropped 5 bases and J dropped 5 bases, with 21 bases sitting between them. The CDR3 has 15 residues. Germline assignment: CDR1 DFQATT and CDR2 SNEGSKA (reference sequence). The CDR3 nucleotides are TGCAGTGCTGGCCCGAGGGTGGTTAGCATGGAGACCCAGTACTTC. This sequence encodes CSAGPRVVSMETQYF.

This clonotype was counted at least ten times. The chain joins TRBV29-1 to TRBJ2-1; D might be TRBD1 (6 bases). V was pared by 6 bases and J by 1 base, with 7 bases between. Germline V gene data show CDR1 as SQVTM and CDR2 as ANQGSEA. The CDR3 is made up of 12 amino acids. CDR3 amino acids: CSVDRSYNEQFF. The CDR3, as DNA: TGCAGCGTCGACAGGTCCTACAATGAGCAGTTCTTC.

The rearrangement uses TRBV27 and TRBJ1-1; TRBD1 agrees at 9 bases. Germline values: CDR1 MNHEY, CDR2 SMNVEV (reference sequence). The CDR3 extends over 13 amino acids. After removal of 7 bases from V and 5 bases from J, the junction contained 5 bases not matched to a gene. CDR3 bases: TGTGCCAGCACCGGGACAGGGAGAACTGAAGCTTTCTTT. Translated: CASTGTGRTEAFF.

This clonotype occurred a few times. V gene TRBV12-3 or TRBV12-4 combines with J gene TRBJ2-5; weak D call: TRBD2 (5 bases). The CDR3 is 15 amino acids. Trimming took 5 bases from V and 4 from J, leaving 17 bases between them. The DNA of the CDR3 is TGTGCCAGCAGTCTATTTTCGGGGTTGGGAGAGACCCAGTACTTC. This sequence encodes CASSLFSGLGETQYF.

V gene TRBV20-1 combines with J gene TRBJ2-1; D is unclear. Trimming shortened V by 0 bases and J by 5 bases, and 8 bases separated the two germline ends. The germline V gene has CDR1 DFQATT and CDR2 SNEGSKA (reference sequence). CDR3 size: 13 residues. The CDR3 coding sequence is TGCAGTGCTAGAGATATGGGCAACAATGAGCAGTTCTTC. This translates into CSARDMGNNEQFF.

There are a few counts of this clonotype. The chain joins TRBV7-2 to TRBJ2-4; D possibly corresponds to TRBD2 (5 bases). The germline V and J ends were trimmed by 3 bases and 7 bases, with 7 bases remaining between them. This CDR3 spans 12 amino acids. The germline V gene has CDR1 SGHTA and CDR2 FQGNSA. Here the CDR3 reads CASSFPGNIQYF. The CDR3 coding sequence is TGTGCCAGCAGCTTCCCGGGGAACATTCAGTACTTC. The whole variable domain, remainder taken from reference TRBV7-2 and TRBJ2-4, is GAGVSQSPSNKVTEKGKDVELRCDPISGHTALYWYRQSLGQGLEFLIYFQGNSAPDKSGLPSDRFSAERTGGSVSTLTIQRTQQEDSAVYLCASSFPGNIQYFGAGTRLSVL.

This clonotype was seen more than once but under ten times. CDR3 in amino acids: CASSHAGTGISPLHF. As DNA, the CDR3 is TGTGCCAGCAGCCACGCGGGGACAGGGATTTCACCCCTCCACTTT. This rearrangement joins TRBV5-5 to TRBJ1-6; 9 nucleotides align to TRBD1. With V trimmed by 4 bases and J by 9 bases, 8 bases remained unmatched. The CDR3 loop spans 15 amino acids. Germline CDR1 and CDR2: SGHKS and YYEKEE (reference sequence).